Below, 12 T cell receptor beta chains from the same sample are listed, as sequenced in a study of vaccination and CD4 T cells after COVID-19. Treatment given: 10-day PBMC culture with coronavirus spike peptide pools or control peptides (ViraFEST assay). With the Oncomine TCR Beta short-read assay, DNA from cultured CD4+ T cells was sequenced. MiXCR, applied by TCRdb to the PCR reads, yields one record per CDR3 protein. The table lists 11,000 to 15,000 distinct CDR3 sequences, 25% to 35% of them singletons. Antigens for these TCRs are unknown. The material sequenced was CD4+ T cells from blood, cultured in vitro. The origin of the receptors is a human donor who had recovered from COVID-19.

For the CDR3, the DNA is TGTGCCAGCAGTCCAGCAGGGCGAGAGACCCAGTACTTC. It yields the protein CASSPAGRETQYF. The V and J genes are TRBV5-5 and TRBJ2-5; TRBD1 is a possible D gene (5 bases). CDR1 is SGHKS and CDR2 is YYEKEE in the germline V gene (reference sequence). The V gene lost 5 bases and the J gene lost 4 bases, with 12 bases spanning the gap. This CDR3 is built from 13 residues.

The chain is built from TRBV18 and TRBJ1-2; TRBD1 matches at 9 bases. CDR1 is KGHSH and CDR2 is LQKENI in the germline V gene. The CDR3 length is 13 residues. The V gene end was trimmed by 6 bases and the J gene end by 7 bases; junction bases not matched to a gene: 6. DNA of the CDR3: TGTGCCAGCTCGACCGGACAGGGGTTTGGCTACACCTTC. Translated: CASSTGQGFGYTF.

CDR3 loop: CATQDRVDTEAFF. In DNA, the CDR3 is TGTGCCACCCAGGATAGGGTCGACACTGAAGCTTTCTTT. This chain uses TRBV19 with TRBJ1-1; D call uncertain. V dropped 10 bases and J dropped 3 bases, with 15 bases sitting between them. The germline gives CDR1 LNHDA, CDR2 SQIVND (reference sequence). This CDR3 is built from 13 residues. The full variable domain, with the rest looked up from reference TRBV19 and TRBJ1-1, is DGGITQSPKYLFRKEGQNVTLSCEQNLNHDAMYWYRQDPGQGLRLIYYSQIVNDFQKGDIAEGYSVSREKKESFPLTVTSAQKNPTAFYLCATQDRVDTEAFFGQGTRLTVV.

The sample holds a few counts of this clonotype. The chain is built from TRBV11-3 and TRBJ2-5; 9 bases agree with TRBD1. V was clipped by 5 bases and J by 2 bases; unmatched bases: 6. This CDR3 region has 15 residues. Germline CDR1 SGHNT, CDR2 YENEEA. In nucleotides, the CDR3 is TGTGCCAGCAGCCTTACCGGGACAGGGCAAGAGACCCAGTACTTC. Encoded protein: CASSLTGTGQETQYF.

The V and J genes are TRBV30 and TRBJ2-2; perhaps TRBD2 as D (5 bases). Trimming cost V 3 bases and J 2 bases, with 16 bases left between them. This CDR3 contains 16 residues. CDR1 is GTSNPN and CDR2 is SVGIG in the germline V gene (reference sequence). The CDR3 DNA is TGTGCCTGGAGAGGACTCGGACTGACTAACACCGGGGAGCTGTTTTTT. It encodes CAWRGLGLTNTGELFF.

A remark on this clonotype: A junction end diverges from the germline sequence, so it may reflect a read error. The chain links TRBV7-2 to TRBJ2-5; D is unresolved. The CDR3 length is 14 residues. Germline assignment: CDR1 SGHTA and CDR2 FQGNSA. The CDR3 reads CASSLGLVLEAQYF. The CDR3 nucleotides read TGTGCCAGCAGCTTAGGTCTAGTCCTAGAGGCCCAGTACTTC.

The chain uses TRBV12-3 or TRBV12-4 and TRBJ1-5, with 10 bases aligning to TRBD1. V trimming: 3 bases; J trimming: 6 bases; junction bases outside the gene matches: 5. This CDR3 has 15 residues. DNA for the CDR3: TGTGCCAGCAGTTTGGGACAGGGGTTTCGTCAGCCCCAGCATTTT. This sequence encodes CASSLGQGFRQPQHF.

The rearrangement joins TRBV19 to TRBJ2-7; the match to TRBD1 covers 8 bases. V lost 6 bases and J lost 1; bases outside the gene matches: 8. The CDR3 has 15 amino acids. Germline values: CDR1 LNHDA, CDR2 SQIVND (reference sequence). CDR3 nucleotide sequence: TGTGCCAGTAGCCCAGGGACAGGTTTTTCCTACGAGCAGTACTTC. Translating gives CASSPGTGFSYEQYF. Complete variable domain (other parts from reference TRBV19 and TRBJ2-7): DGGITQSPKYLFRKEGQNVTLSCEQNLNHDAMYWYRQDPGQGLRLIYYSQIVNDFQKGDIAEGYSVSREKKESFPLTVTSAQKNPTAFYLCASSPGTGFSYEQYFGPGTRLTVT.

The V and J genes are TRBV7-9 and TRBJ2-3; D ambiguous. Germline V gene sequence: CDR1 SEHNR, CDR2 FQNEAQ (reference sequence). This CDR3 spans 11 amino acids. V was cut by 5 bases and J by 5 bases, with 5 bases left in between. CDR3 sequence (DNA): TGTGCCAGCAGCCCGGTAGATACGCAGTATTTT. It encodes CASSPVDTQYF.

This clonotype was detected a few times. This chain links TRBV12-3 or TRBV12-4 with TRBJ1-1; D not certain. The CDR3 is 13 residues long. Trimming pared 6 bases from V and 4 bases from J, leaving 12 bases between. CDR3 protein: CASSVLVRTEAFF. The CDR3 coding sequence is TGTGCCAGCAGCGTATTGGTTCGCACTGAAGCTTTCTTT.

This clonotype was observed a few times. V is TRBV12-5 and J is TRBJ1-1; unclear D gene. The ends were cut back, 2 bases at V and 2 bases at J, with 3 bases in the middle. The CDR3 extends over 12 amino acids. Looked up from germline, CDR1 is LGHNT and CDR2 is FRNRAP. CDR3 DNA: TGTGCTAGTGGTTTGCTAAACACTGAAGCTTTCTTT. It codes for CASGLLNTEAFF.

This clonotype was seen only a few times. The V gene is TRBV30, the J gene TRBJ2-1; D uncertain. V lost 1 base and J 0 bases, leaving 16 bases between the germline ends. Germline V gene lookup returns CDR1 GTSNPN and CDR2 SVGIG (reference sequence). The CDR3 is made up of 17 amino acids. The CDR3 coding sequence is TGTGCCTGGAGTGAATTTAAGACTCAGAGCTCCTACAATGAGCAGTTCTTC. Protein sequence: CAWSEFKTQSSYNEQFF.